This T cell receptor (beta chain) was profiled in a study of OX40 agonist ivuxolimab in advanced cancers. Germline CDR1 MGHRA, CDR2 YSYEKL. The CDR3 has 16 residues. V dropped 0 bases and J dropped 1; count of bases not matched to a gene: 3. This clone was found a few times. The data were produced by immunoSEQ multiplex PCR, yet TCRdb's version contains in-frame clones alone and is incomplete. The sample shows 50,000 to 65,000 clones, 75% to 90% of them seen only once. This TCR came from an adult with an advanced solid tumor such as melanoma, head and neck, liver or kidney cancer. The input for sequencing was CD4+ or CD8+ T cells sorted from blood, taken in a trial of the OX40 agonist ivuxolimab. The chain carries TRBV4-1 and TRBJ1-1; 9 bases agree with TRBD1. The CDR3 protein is CASSQDRGQGNTEAFF. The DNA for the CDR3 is TGCGCCAGCAGCCAAGATAGGGGACAGGGGAACACTGAAGCTTTCTTT.